These T cell receptor beta chains were read from a single sample in a study of T cells in Graves' hyperthyroidism and ophthalmopathy. Each CDR3 protein is one row after TCRdb ran MiXCR on the multiplex PCR reads. The sample contains about 500,000 distinct CDR3 sequences, 14% of which appear only once. The sequenced sample consisted of blood. The origin of the receptors is a woman under 30 with Graves' hyperthyroidism. The CDR3 runs from the conserved cysteine through the conserved F or W. Fields, in order: J gene, V gene, clone size, D gene, CDR3 protein. The D gene is left open where the match is weak. Only part of the rows carry a size: once, few, many, or a class if the clone is expanded.

j_call: TRBJ1-1
v_call: TRBV5-1
clone_size: many
d_call: TRBD1
cdr3_aa: CASSWGQGNTEAFF

j_call: TRBJ2-1
v_call: TRBV16
clone_size: many
d_call: .
cdr3_aa: CASSHDSSSYNEQFF

j_call: TRBJ2-2
v_call: TRBV10-3
clone_size: many
d_call: TRBD1
cdr3_aa: CAIRYRGQENTGELFF

j_call: TRBJ2-3
v_call: TRBV11-2
clone_size: many
d_call: TRBD2
cdr3_aa: CASSQRLASLDTQYF

j_call: TRBJ1-4
v_call: TRBV20-1
clone_size: many
d_call: .
cdr3_aa: CSAMYGLATNEKLFF

j_call: TRBJ2-1
v_call: TRBV3-1
clone_size: many
d_call: .
cdr3_aa: CASSGRTLEGQFF

j_call: TRBJ2-1
v_call: TRBV12-3/TRBV12-4
clone_size: .
d_call: TRBD2
cdr3_aa: CASSDSGRALRFF

j_call: TRBJ2-2
v_call: TRBV12-3/TRBV12-4
clone_size: .
d_call: .
cdr3_aa: CASSLVADTGELFF

j_call: TRBJ1-1
v_call: TRBV12-3/TRBV12-4
clone_size: few
d_call: TRBD1
cdr3_aa: CASSFTGETEAFF

j_call: TRBJ1-1
v_call: TRBV3-1
clone_size: many
d_call: .
cdr3_aa: CASSQAGTNTEAFF

j_call: TRBJ2-1
v_call: TRBV5-1
clone_size: few
d_call: TRBD2
cdr3_aa: CASSLAAGGPLGEQFF

j_call: TRBJ2-7
v_call: TRBV25-1
clone_size: .
d_call: .
cdr3_aa: CASRGGDYEQYF

j_call: TRBJ1-1
v_call: TRBV20-1
clone_size: many
d_call: TRBD1
cdr3_aa: CSAARQGTEAFF

j_call: TRBJ2-7
v_call: TRBV6-1
clone_size: many
d_call: .
cdr3_aa: CASRLTAMSSYEQYF

j_call: TRBJ2-3
v_call: TRBV10-3
clone_size: many
d_call: TRBD1
cdr3_aa: CAISGQGEGDTDTQYF

j_call: TRBJ1-1
v_call: TRBV10-3
clone_size: many
d_call: TRBD1
cdr3_aa: CAISAQGGLGTEAFF

j_call: TRBJ2-5
v_call: TRBV2
clone_size: .
d_call: TRBD2
cdr3_aa: CASRLAGGSETQYF